This T cell receptor (beta chain) originates from a study of low-dose radiotherapy and immunotherapy resistance in tumors. Across the whole study: Dosing for Cohort 2 consisted of 1 Gy per fraction every two weeks, reaching a total of 13 Gy over 26 weeks. The treatment that patients received was intravenous nivolumab 240 mg every two weeks plus ipilimumab 1 mg/kg every six weeks.

Time point defined: before trial treatment. Donors were dosed with nivolumab and ipilimumab; they also received aspirin, low-dose cyclophosphamide and low-dose radiotherapy. This clonotype was seen ten or more times. TRAV- and TRBV-specific primers, spanning alpha and beta chains, primed first-strand cDNA. TCRs were amplified for roughly 20 PCR cycles with a constant-region primer and V-primer adapter. mRNA that had been isolated underwent amplification through in vitro transcription. From the reads, TCRdb called clonotypes with MiXCR, one entry per CDR3 protein. Of more than 50,000 distinct CDR3 sequences in the sample, 26% were seen once. Germline V lookup: CDR1 SGHDN, CDR2 FVKESK. The CDR3 extends over 17 amino acids. V lost 0 bases to trimming and J lost 0 bases, with 9 bases between them.

The chain recombines TRBV14 with TRBJ1-6; D remains ambiguous. The specimen comprised PBMCs, sampled before treatment. The sequence came from a male donor with rectosigmoid adenocarcinoma. CDR3 bases: TGTGCCAGCAGCCAAGAAGCAGTCAGCTCCTATAATTCACCCCTCCACTTT. As protein: CASSQEAVSSYNSPLHF.